The entry below describes one TCR beta chain. The sample belongs to a study of T cell changes during pregnancy in multiple sclerosis. The assay was immunoSEQ multiplex PCR, and TCRdb's table has in-frame clones only and misses some. This table holds some 60,000 clones, roughly 90% found once. The CDR3 covers 15 residues. Germline V lookup: CDR1 SGHVS, CDR2 FNYEAQ. J was trimmed by 5 bases and V by 4 bases; bases with no gene match: 4. The chain employs TRBV7-6 and TRBJ2-3, with 12 bases matching TRBD1. This sequence originates from a female donor with multiple sclerosis, enrolled in a pregnancy study. The sample here was peripheral blood, taken before pregnancy. CDR3 loop: CASSSGQGAGDTQYF. The CDR3 coding sequence is TGTGCCAGCAGCTCGGGACAGGGGGCCGGAGATACGCAGTATTTT.